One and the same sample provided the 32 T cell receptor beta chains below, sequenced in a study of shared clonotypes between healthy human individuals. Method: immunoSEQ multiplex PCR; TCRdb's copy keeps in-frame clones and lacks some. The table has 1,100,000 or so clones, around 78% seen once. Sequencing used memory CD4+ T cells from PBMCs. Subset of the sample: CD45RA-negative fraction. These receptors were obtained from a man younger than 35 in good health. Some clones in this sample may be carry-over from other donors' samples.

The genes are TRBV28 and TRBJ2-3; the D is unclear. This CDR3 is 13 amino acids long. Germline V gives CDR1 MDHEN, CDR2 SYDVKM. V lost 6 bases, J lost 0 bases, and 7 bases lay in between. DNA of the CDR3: TGTGCCAGCAGGCATTCTAGCACAGATACGCAGTATTTT. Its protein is CASRHSSTDTQYF.

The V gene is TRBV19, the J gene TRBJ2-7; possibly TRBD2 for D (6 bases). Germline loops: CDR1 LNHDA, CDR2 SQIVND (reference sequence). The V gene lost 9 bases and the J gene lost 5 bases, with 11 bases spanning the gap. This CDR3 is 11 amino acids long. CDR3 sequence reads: CASILAHEQYF. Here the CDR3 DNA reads TGTGCCAGCATACTAGCCCACGAGCAGTACTTC.

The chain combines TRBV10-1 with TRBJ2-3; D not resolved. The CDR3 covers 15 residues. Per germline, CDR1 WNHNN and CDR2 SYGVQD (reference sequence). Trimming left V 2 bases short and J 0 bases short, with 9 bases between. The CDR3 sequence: CASSERAASTDTQYF. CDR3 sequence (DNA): TGCGCCAGCAGTGAGAGGGCAGCTAGCACAGATACGCAGTATTTT.

The DNA of the CDR3 is TGTGCCAGCTCACCATCGGAGTTCGGGGGGCAAGAGACCCAGTACTTC. It specifies CASSPSEFGGQETQYF. The rearrangement uses TRBV18 and TRBJ2-5; 7 nucleotides match TRBD2. The CDR3 consists of 16 residues. In germline, CDR1 is KGHSH, CDR2 LQKENI. V was pared by 2 bases and J by 2 bases, with 8 bases of the junction left unmatched.

CDR3 protein: CASSINRAAINQPQHF. The CDR3 region has the DNA TGTGCCAGTAGTATAAATAGGGCAGCCATCAATCAGCCCCAGCATTTT. V and J are TRBV19 and TRBJ1-5; no clear D gene. Trimming shortened V by 2 bases and J by 3 bases, and 14 bases separated the two germline ends. Germline assignment: CDR1 LNHDA and CDR2 SQIVND (reference sequence). CDR3 length: 16 amino acids.

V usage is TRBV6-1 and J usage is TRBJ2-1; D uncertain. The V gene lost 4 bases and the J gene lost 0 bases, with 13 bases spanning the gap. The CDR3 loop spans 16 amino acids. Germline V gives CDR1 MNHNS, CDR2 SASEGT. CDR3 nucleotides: TGTGCCAGCAGTGTTCTAGACGCAAGCTCCTACAATGAGCAGTTCTTC. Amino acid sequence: CASSVLDASSYNEQFF.

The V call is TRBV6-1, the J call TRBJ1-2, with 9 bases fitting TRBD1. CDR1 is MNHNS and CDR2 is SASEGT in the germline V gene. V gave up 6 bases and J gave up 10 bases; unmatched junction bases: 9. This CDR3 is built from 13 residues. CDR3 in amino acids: CASRVGTGRNYTF. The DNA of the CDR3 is TGTGCCAGCAGGGTGGGGACAGGGAGGAACTACACCTTC.

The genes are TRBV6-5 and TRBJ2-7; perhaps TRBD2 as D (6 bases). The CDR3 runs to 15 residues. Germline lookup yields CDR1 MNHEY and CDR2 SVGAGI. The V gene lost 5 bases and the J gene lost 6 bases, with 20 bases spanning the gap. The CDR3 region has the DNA TGTGCCAGCAGTCGATTCCGGGACTCACCCTGCGAGCAGTACTTC. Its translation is CASSRFRDSPCEQYF.

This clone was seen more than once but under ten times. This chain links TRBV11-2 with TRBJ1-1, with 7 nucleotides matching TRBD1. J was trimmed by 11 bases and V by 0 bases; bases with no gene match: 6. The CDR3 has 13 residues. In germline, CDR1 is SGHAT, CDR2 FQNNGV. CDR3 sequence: CASSLDWRQGAFF. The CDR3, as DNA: TGTGCCAGCAGCTTAGATTGGAGACAGGGTGCTTTCTTT.

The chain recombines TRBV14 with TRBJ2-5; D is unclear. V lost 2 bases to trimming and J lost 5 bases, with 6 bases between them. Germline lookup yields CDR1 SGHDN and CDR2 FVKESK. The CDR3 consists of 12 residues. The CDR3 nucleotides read TGTGCCAGCAGCCAATTCCGGGAGACCCAGTACTTC. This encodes CASSQFRETQYF.

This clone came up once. The CDR3: CASSTGTGQTGYF. In nucleotides, the CDR3 is TGTGCCAGCAGTACCGGGACAGGCCAAACGGGGTACTTC. This chain links TRBV2 with TRBJ2-7, with 8 bases lining up with TRBD1. V trimming: 5 bases; J trimming: 12 bases; junction bases outside the gene matches: 12. Germline CDR1 and CDR2: SNHLY and FYNNEI. The length of the CDR3 is 13 residues.

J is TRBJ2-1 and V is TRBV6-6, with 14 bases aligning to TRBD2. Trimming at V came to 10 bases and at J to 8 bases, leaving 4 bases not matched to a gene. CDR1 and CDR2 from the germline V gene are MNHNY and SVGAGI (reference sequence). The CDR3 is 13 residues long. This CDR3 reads CATTTSGGDEQFF. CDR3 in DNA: TGTGCCACCACGACTAGCGGGGGGGATGAGCAGTTCTTC.

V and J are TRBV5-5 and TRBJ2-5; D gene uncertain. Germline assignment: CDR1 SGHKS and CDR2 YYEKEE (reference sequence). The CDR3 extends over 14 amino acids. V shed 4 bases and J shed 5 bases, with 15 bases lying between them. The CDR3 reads CASSGPLTRETQYF. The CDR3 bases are TGTGCCAGCAGCGGGCCCTTGACGAGGGAGACCCAGTACTTC.

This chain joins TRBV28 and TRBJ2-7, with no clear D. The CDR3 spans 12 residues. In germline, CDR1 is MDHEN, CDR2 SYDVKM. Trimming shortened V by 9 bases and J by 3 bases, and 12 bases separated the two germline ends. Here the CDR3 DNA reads TGTGCCAGTTCTAGGTCTAACTACGAGCAGTACTTC. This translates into CASSRSNYEQYF.

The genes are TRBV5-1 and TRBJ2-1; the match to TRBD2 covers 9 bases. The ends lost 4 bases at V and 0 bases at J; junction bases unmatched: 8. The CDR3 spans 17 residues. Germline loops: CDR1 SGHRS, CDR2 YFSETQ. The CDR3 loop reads CASSLTSGDPSYNEQFF. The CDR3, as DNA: TGCGCCAGCAGCCTGACTAGCGGCGATCCCTCCTACAATGAGCAGTTCTTC.

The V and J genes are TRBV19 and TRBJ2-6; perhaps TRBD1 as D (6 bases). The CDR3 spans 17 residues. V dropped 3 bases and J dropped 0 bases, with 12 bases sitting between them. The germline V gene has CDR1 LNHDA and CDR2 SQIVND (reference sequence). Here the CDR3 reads CASSMSGQLSGANVLTF. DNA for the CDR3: TGTGCCAGTAGTATGTCGGGACAACTCTCTGGGGCCAACGTCCTGACTTTC.

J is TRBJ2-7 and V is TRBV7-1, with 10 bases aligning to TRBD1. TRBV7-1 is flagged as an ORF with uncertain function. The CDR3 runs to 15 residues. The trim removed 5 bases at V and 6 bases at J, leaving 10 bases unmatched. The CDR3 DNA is TGTGCCAGCAGCCCAGGGGACAGGGGTTTGGCCGAGCAGTACTTC. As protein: CASSPGDRGLAEQYF.

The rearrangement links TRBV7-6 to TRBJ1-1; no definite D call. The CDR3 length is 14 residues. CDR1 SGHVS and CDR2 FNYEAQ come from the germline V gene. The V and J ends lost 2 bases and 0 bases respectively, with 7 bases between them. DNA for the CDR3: TGTGCCAGCAGCTTATCTGGATTGAACACTGAAGCTTTCTTT. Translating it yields CASSLSGLNTEAFF.

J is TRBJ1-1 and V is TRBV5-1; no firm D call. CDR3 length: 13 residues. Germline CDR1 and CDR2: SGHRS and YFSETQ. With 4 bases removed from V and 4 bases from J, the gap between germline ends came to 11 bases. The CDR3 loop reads CASSDFSLTEAFF. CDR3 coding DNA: TGCGCCAGCAGCGATTTCAGTCTCACTGAAGCTTTCTTT.

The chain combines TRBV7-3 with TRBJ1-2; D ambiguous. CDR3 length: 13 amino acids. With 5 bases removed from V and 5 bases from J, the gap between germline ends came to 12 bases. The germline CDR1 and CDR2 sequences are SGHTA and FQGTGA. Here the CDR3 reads CASSPFVGYGYTF. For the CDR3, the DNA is TGTGCCAGCAGCCCCTTCGTGGGGTATGGCTACACCTTC.

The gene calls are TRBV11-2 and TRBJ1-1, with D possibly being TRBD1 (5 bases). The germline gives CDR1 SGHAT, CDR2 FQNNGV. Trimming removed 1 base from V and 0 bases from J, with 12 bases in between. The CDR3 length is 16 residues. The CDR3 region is CASSLVGGPLNTEAFF. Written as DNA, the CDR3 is TGTGCCAGCAGCTTAGTGGGGGGACCCTTGAACACTGAAGCTTTCTTT.

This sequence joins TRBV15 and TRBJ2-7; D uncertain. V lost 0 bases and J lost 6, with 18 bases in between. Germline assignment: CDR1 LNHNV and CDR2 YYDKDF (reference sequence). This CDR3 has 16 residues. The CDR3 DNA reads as TGTGCCACCAGCAGAGAGCCCCTTGGCGGACCGGGCGAGCAGTACTTC. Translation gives CATSREPLGGPGEQYF.

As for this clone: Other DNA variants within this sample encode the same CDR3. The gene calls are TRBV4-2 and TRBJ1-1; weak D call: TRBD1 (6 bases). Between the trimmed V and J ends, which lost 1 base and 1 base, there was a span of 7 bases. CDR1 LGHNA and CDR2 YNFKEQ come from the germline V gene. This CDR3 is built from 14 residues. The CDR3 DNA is TGTGCCAGCAGCCAAGTAGGGGGGAACACTGAAGCTTTCTTT. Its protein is CASSQVGGNTEAFF.

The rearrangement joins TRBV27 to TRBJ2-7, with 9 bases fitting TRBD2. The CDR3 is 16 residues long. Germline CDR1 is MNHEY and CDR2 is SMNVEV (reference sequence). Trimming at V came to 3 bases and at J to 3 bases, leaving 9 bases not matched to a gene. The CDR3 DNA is TGTGCCAGCAGTTTGATGGCGGGAGGGCCTTTCTACGAGCAGTACTTC. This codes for CASSLMAGGPFYEQYF.

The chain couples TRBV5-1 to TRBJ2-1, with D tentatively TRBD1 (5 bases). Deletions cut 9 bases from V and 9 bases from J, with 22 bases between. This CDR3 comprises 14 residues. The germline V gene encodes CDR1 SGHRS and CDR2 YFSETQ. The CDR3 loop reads CATKKGRDSGEQFF. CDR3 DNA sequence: TGCGCCACCAAGAAGGGCAGGGATAGTGGTGAGCAGTTCTTC.

The CDR3 reads CASSLINEKLFF. CDR3 sequence (DNA): TGTGCCAGCAGCTTGATTAATGAAAAACTGTTTTTT. The chain is built from TRBV5-5 and TRBJ1-4; D is uncertain. Trimming stripped 1 base from V and 4 bases from J, with 2 bases between. The CDR3 covers 12 residues. Germline CDR1 reads SGHKS; CDR2 reads YYEKEE (reference sequence).

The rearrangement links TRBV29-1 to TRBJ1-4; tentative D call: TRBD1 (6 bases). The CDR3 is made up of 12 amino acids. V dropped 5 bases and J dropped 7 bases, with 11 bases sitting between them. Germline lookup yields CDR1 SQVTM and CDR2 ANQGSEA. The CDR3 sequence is CSVLGGSEKLFF. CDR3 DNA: TGCAGCGTTTTAGGGGGTAGTGAAAAACTGTTTTTT.

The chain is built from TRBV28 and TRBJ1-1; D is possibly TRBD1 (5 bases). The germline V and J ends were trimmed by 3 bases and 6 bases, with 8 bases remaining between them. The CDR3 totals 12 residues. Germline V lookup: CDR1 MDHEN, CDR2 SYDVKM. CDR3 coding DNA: TGTGCCAGCAGTTTCGCGACAGCTGAAGCTTTCTTT. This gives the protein CASSFATAEAFF.

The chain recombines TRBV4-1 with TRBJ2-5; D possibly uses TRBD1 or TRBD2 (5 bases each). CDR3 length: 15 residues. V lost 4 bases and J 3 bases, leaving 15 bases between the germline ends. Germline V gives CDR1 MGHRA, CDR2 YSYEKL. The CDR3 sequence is CASSPPGTSKETQYF. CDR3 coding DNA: TGCGCCAGCAGCCCTCCCGGGACCTCAAAAGAGACCCAGTACTTC.

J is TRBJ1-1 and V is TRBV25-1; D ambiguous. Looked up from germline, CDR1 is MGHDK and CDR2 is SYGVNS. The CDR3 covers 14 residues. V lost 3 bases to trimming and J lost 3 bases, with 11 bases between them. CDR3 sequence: CASSDRTIHTEAFF. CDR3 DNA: TGTGCCAGCAGTGACAGGACCATTCACACTGAAGCTTTCTTT. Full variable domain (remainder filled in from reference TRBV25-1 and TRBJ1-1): EADIYQTPRYLVIGTGKKITLECSQTMGHDKMYWYQQDPGMELHLIHYSYGVNSTEKGDLSSESTVSRIRTEHFPLTLESARPSHTSQYLCASSDRTIHTEAFFGQGTRLTVV.

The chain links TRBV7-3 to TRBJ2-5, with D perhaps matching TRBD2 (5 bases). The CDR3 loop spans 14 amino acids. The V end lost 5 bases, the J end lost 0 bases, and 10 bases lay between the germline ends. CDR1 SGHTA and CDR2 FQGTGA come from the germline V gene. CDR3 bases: TGTGCCAGCAGCCCCGGCGGGTACCAAGAGACCCAGTACTTC. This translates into CASSPGGYQETQYF. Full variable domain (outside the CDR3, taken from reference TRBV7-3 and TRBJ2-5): GAGVSQTPSNKVTEKGKYVELRCDPISGHTALYWYRQSLGQGPEFLIYFQGTGAADDSGLPNDRFFAVRPEGSVSTLKIQRTERGDSAVYLCASSPGGYQETQYFGPGTRLLVL.

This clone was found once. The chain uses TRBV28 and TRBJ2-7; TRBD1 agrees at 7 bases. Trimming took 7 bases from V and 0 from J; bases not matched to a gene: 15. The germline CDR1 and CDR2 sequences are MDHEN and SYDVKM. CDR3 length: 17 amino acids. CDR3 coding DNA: TGTGCCAGCACCGTCCCCCTGGGTACAGGGGCCTCCTACGAGCAGTACTTC. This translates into CASTVPLGTGASYEQYF.